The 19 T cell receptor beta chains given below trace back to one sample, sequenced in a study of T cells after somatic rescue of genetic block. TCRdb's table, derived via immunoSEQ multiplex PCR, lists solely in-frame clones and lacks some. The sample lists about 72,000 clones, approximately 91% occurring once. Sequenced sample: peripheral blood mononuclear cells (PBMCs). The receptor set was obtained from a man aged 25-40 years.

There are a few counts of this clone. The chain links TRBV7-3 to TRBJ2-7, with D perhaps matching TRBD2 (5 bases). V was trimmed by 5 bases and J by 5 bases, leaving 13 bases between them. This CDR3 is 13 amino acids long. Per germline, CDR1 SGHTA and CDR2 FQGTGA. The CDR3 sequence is CASSLNAGDEQYF. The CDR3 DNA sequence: TGTGCCAGCAGCCTTAACGCCGGGGACGAGCAGTACTTC.

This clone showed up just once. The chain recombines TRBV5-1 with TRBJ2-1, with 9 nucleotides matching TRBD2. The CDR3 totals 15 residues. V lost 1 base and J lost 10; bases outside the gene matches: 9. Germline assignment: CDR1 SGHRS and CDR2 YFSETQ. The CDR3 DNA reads TGCGCCAGCAGCTTGACCCTAGCGGGGTCTCGAGAGCAGTTCTTC. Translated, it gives CASSLTLAGSREQFF.

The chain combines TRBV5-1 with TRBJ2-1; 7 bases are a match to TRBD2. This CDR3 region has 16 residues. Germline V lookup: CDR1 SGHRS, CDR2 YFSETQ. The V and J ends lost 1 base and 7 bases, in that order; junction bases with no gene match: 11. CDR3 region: CASSLTSEILTNEQFF. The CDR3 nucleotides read TGCGCCAGCAGCTTGACTAGCGAGATACTTACAAATGAGCAGTTCTTC.

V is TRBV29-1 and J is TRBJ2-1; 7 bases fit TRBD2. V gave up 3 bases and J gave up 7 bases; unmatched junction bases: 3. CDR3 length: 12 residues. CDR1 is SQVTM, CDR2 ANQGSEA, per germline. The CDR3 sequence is CSVELGGNEQFF. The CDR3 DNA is TGCAGCGTTGAGTTGGGGGGGAATGAGCAGTTCTTC.

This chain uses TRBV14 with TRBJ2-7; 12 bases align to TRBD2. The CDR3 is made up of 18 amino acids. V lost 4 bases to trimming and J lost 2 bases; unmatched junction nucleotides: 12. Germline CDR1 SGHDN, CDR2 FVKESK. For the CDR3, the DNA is TGTGCCAGCAGCCCAGCGAGAGGACTAGCGGGGACCACCTACGAGCAGTACTTC. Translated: CASSPARGLAGTTYEQYF.

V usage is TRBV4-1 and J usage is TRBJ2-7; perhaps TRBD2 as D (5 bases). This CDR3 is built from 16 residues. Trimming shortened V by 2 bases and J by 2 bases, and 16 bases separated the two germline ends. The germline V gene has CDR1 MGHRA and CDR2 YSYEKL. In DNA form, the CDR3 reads TGCGCCAGCAGCCAAAAAGTCCAGCCGGGAACCTACGAGCAGTACTTC. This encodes CASSQKVQPGTYEQYF.

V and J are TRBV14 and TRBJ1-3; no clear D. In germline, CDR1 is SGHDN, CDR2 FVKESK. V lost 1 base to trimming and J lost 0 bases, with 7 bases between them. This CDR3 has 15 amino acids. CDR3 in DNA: TGTGCCAGCAGCCAAGGCTACCTCTCTGGAAACACCATATATTTT. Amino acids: CASSQGYLSGNTIYF. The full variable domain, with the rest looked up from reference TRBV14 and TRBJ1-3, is EAGVTQFPSHSVIEKGQTVTLRCDPISGHDNLYWYRRVMGKEIKFLLHFVKESKQDESGMPNNRFLAERTGGTYSTLKVQPAELEDSGVYFCASSQGYLSGNTIYFGEGSWLTVV.

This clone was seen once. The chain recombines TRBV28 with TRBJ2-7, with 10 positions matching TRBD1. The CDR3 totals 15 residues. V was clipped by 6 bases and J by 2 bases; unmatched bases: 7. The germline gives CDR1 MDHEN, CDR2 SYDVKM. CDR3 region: CASSLTGGVTYEQYF. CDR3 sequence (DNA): TGTGCCAGCAGCTTGACAGGGGGCGTCACCTACGAGCAGTACTTC.

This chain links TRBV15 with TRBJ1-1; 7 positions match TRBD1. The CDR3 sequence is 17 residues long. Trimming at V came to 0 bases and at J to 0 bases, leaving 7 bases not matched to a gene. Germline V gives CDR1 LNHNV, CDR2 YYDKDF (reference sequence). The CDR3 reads CATSRDLRGRMNTEAFF. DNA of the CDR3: TGTGCCACCAGCAGAGATTTAAGGGGGCGCATGAACACTGAAGCTTTCTTT.

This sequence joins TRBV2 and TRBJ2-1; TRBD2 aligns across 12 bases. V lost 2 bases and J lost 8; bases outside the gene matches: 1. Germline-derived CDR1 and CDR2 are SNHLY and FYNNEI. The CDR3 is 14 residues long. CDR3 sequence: CASSETSGRYEQFF. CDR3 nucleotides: TGTGCCAGCAGTGAAACTAGCGGGAGGTATGAGCAGTTCTTC.

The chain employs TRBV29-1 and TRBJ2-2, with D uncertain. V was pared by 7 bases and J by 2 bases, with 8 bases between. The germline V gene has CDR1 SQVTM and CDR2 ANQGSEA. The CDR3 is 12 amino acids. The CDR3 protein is CSGGPNTGELFF. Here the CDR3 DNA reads TGCAGCGGGGGTCCTAACACCGGGGAGCTGTTTTTT.

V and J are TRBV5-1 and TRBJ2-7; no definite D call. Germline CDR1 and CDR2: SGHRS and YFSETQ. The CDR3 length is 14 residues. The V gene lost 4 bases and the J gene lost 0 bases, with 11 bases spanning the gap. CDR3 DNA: TGCGCCAGCAGCCTCGACTCGAGCTCCTACGAGCAGTACTTC. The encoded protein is CASSLDSSSYEQYF.

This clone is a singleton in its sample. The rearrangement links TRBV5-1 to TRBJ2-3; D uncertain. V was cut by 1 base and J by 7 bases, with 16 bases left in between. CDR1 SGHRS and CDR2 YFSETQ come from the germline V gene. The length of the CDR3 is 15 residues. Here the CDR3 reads CASSLIYTEKNTQYF. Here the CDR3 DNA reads TGCGCCAGCAGCTTGATCTACACAGAGAAAAATACGCAGTATTTT.

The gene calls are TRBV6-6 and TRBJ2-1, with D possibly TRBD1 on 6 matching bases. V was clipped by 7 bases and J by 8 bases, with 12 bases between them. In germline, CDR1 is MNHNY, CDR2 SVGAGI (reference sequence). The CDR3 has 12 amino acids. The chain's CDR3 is CASTPTGYEQFF. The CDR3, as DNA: TGTGCCAGCACCCCTACAGGGTATGAGCAGTTCTTC.

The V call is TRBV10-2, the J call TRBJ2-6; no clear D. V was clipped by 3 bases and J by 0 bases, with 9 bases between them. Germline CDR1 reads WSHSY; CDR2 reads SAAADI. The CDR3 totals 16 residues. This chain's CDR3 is CASSESKISGANVLTF. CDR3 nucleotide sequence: TGCGCCAGCAGTGAAAGTAAGATCTCTGGGGCCAACGTCCTGACTTTC.

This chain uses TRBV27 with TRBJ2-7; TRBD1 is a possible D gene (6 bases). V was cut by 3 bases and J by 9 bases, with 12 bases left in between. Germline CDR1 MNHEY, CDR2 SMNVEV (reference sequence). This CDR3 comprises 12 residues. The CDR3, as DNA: TGTGCCAGCAGTTTCGCTGGGGGCTTGCAGTACTTC. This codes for CASSFAGGLQYF.

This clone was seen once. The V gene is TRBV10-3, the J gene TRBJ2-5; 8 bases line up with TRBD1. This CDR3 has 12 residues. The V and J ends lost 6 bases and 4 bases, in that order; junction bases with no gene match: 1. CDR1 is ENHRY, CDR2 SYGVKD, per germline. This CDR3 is CAISRGRETQYF. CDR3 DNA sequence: TGTGCCATCAGCAGGGGGCGAGAGACCCAGTACTTC.

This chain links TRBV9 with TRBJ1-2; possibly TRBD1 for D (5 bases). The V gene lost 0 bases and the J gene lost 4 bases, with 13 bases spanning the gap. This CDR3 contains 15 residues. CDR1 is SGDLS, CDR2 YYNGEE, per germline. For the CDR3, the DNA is TGTGCCAGCAGCGTAGGGGCTGGGGCCGGCTATGGCTACACCTTC. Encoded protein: CASSVGAGAGYGYTF.

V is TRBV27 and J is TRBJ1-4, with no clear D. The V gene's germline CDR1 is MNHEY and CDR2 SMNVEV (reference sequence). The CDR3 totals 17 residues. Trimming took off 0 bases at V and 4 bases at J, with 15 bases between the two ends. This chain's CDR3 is CASSLSVPRGLNEKLFF. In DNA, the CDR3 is TGTGCCAGCAGTTTATCGGTCCCCCGGGGTCTTAATGAAAAACTGTTTTTT.